Listed here are 20 T cell receptor beta chains from one sample, sequenced in a study of identical twins. TCRdb reprocessed the 5' RACE reads via MiXCR and lists one record per CDR3 protein. The profile shows 1.5 million to 2 million distinct CDR3 sequences, about 31% of them singletons. The sequenced sample was cord blood. The receptors were sampled from a newborn girl in good health.

J is TRBJ1-5 and V is TRBV5-6; 10 bases match TRBD1. CDR1 SGHDT and CDR2 YYEEEE come from the germline V gene. This CDR3 has 19 residues. The V and J ends lost 3 bases and 0 bases, in that order; junction bases with no gene match: 12. CDR3 loop: CASSYGTGALGDSNQPQHF. The CDR3, as DNA: TGTGCCAGCAGCTACGGGACAGGGGCCCTTGGGGATAGCAATCAGCCCCAGCATTTT.

V usage is TRBV10-3 and J usage is TRBJ2-7, with D possibly TRBD1 on 8 matching bases. Between the trimmed V and J ends, which lost 3 bases and 3 bases, there was a span of 15 bases. This CDR3 region has 15 residues. Germline V gene lookup returns CDR1 ENHRY and CDR2 SYGVKD. CDR3 bases: TGTGCCATCAGTGACCACAGGGGGGGACACTACGAGCAGTACTTC. Translated, it gives CAISDHRGGHYEQYF.

This clonotype was seen a handful of times. V and J are TRBV4-2 and TRBJ1-1; D is unclear. The CDR3 covers 15 residues. CDR1 and CDR2 from the germline V gene are LGHNA and YNFKEQ. The V and J ends lost 0 bases and 1 base respectively, with 9 bases between them. CDR3 sequence reads: CASSQEDPGNTEAFF. DNA of the CDR3: TGTGCCAGCAGCCAAGAGGATCCAGGGAACACTGAAGCTTTCTTT.

The chain combines TRBV28 with TRBJ2-7; a possible D gene is TRBD1 (6 bases). V was trimmed by 3 bases and J by 6 bases, leaving 15 bases between them. Germline V CDR1 and CDR2: MDHEN, SYDVKM. This CDR3 has 14 residues. The CDR3 protein is CASSFNRAAGEQYF. CDR3 DNA sequence: TGTGCCAGCAGTTTTAACAGGGCCGCTGGCGAGCAGTACTTC.

This chain connects TRBV10-3 to TRBJ2-7; 13 positions agree with TRBD2. Per germline, CDR1 ENHRY and CDR2 SYGVKD. Losses at the gene ends were 10 bases for V and 2 bases for J; bases not matched to a gene: 5. This CDR3 has 14 residues. The CDR3 here is CATGTSGNTYEQYF. The CDR3 nucleotides are TGTGCCACAGGGACTAGCGGGAACACCTACGAGCAGTACTTC.

This clonotype was picked up many times. J is TRBJ2-5 and V is TRBV28, with a possible D match to TRBD2 (6 bases). Matching the DNA end better, TRBJ2-7 makes the J call doubtful. CDR1 and CDR2 (germline): MDHEN, SYDVKM. The CDR3 has 11 residues. The CDR3 region has the DNA TGTGCCAGCAGCCGGAGGGCCGAGCAGTACTTC. Translation: CASSRRAEQYF.

This clonotype showed up just a few times. The V and J genes are TRBV5-1 and TRBJ2-1; perhaps TRBD1 as D (6 bases). V was cut by 2 bases and J by 6 bases, with 9 bases left in between. This CDR3 has 13 amino acids. Germline V CDR1 and CDR2: SGHRS, YFSETQ. Here the CDR3 DNA reads TGCGCCAGCAGCTTCAGGGGTGGCAATGAGCAGTTCTTC. Encoded protein: CASSFRGGNEQFF.

At least ten counts were recorded for this clonotype. The chain recombines TRBV29-1 with TRBJ2-5, with D maybe TRBD1 (5 bases). CDR1 is SQVTM and CDR2 is ANQGSEA in the germline V gene. CDR3 length: 15 residues. V gave up 4 bases and J gave up 9 bases, with 24 bases separating them. CDR3 loop: CSVVVLRGFPTAQYF. CDR3 nucleotides: TGCAGCGTTGTGGTATTAAGGGGCTTTCCCACGGCCCAGTACTTC.

V and J are TRBV12-3 or TRBV12-4 and TRBJ1-4; 8 bases fit TRBD1. The CDR3 loop spans 14 amino acids. Trimming cost V 6 bases and J 7 bases; bases outside gene matches: 7. The CDR3 DNA is TGTGCCAGCAGACCCGGACAGGGAAGTGAAAAACTGTTTTTT. Its translation: CASRPGQGSEKLFF.

The chain uses TRBV27 and TRBJ2-3; either TRBD1 or TRBD2 may supply D (5 bases each). This CDR3 contains 14 residues. The V and J ends lost 3 bases and 6 bases respectively, with 13 bases between them. Germline CDR1 reads MNHEY; CDR2 reads SMNVEV (reference sequence). CDR3 residues: CASSFTGRRDTQYF. CDR3 coding DNA: TGTGCCAGCAGTTTTACAGGTCGGAGGGATACGCAGTATTTT.

The J gene is TRBJ2-1, the V gene TRBV3-1, with TRBD1 as a possible D gene (7 bases). With 1 base removed from V and 6 bases from J, the gap between germline ends came to 13 bases. Germline loops: CDR1 LGHDT, CDR2 YNNKEL (reference sequence). The CDR3 consists of 15 residues. In DNA, the CDR3 is TGTGCCAGCAGCCAAGGGCCAGGGGGGATCAATGAGCAGTTCTTC. This encodes CASSQGPGGINEQFF.

The chain has TRBV7-2 and TRBJ2-5; TRBD2 matches at 9 bases. The end of the DNA aligns better with TRBJ2-4, so the J call may be wrong. Germline V gene sequence: CDR1 SGHTA, CDR2 FQGNSA. The CDR3 length is 15 residues. The CDR3 loop is CASSLRGRGPNIQYF. CDR3 nucleotide sequence: TGTGCCAGCAGCTTACGCGGGAGGGGGCCAAACATTCAGTACTTC.

This clonotype was counted once. This rearrangement joins TRBV25-1 to TRBJ2-7; TRBD2 matches 12 bases. The germline V gene has CDR1 MGHDK and CDR2 SYGVNS. V dropped 5 bases and J dropped 1; count of bases not matched to a gene: 9. This CDR3 region has 17 residues. CDR3 protein: CASSPPSSGRASYEQYF. CDR3 coding DNA: TGTGCCAGCAGTCCGCCTTCTAGCGGGAGGGCGTCCTACGAGCAGTACTTC.

This clonotype was found a few times. The J gene is TRBJ2-3, the V gene TRBV30, with D unresolved. The V end was cut by 0 bases, the J end by 2 bases, with 9 bases between. The CDR3 spans 14 residues. Germline V gives CDR1 GTSNPN, CDR2 SVGIG (reference sequence). The CDR3 loop is CAWSVRVITDTQYF. CDR3 coding DNA: TGTGCCTGGAGTGTTAGGGTCATCACAGATACGCAGTATTTT.

On this clonotype: One end of the junction does not line up with germline, which may come from a read error. The chain carries TRBV5-1 and TRBJ1-1; 9 nucleotides align to TRBD1. In germline, CDR1 is SGHRS, CDR2 YFSETQ. The CDR3 is 13 amino acids. The CDR3 protein is CACSLGDRAEAFF. CDR3 nucleotide sequence: TGCGCCTGCAGCTTGGGGGACAGGGCTGAAGCTTTCTTT.

This clonotype was seen a handful of times. The chain joins TRBV6-1 to TRBJ2-2; 7 bases fit TRBD2. This CDR3 comprises 15 residues. The ends lost 7 bases at V and 2 bases at J; junction bases unmatched: 7. Germline V gene lookup returns CDR1 MNHNS and CDR2 SASEGT. The CDR3 loop is CASIVGGINTGELFF. In DNA, the CDR3 is TGTGCCAGCATTGTGGGGGGGATAAACACCGGGGAGCTGTTTTTT.

This clonotype was seen more than once but under ten times. The V gene is TRBV28, the J gene TRBJ2-3; 12 nucleotides align to TRBD2. Germline CDR1 and CDR2: MDHEN and SYDVKM. V lost 4 bases and J lost 6; bases outside the gene matches: 11. The CDR3 consists of 17 residues. In DNA form, the CDR3 reads TGTGCCAGCAGTTCCCCCACTAGCGGGAGGTTGACCGATACGCAGTATTTT. As protein: CASSSPTSGRLTDTQYF.

The rearrangement joins TRBV2 to TRBJ1-2; D possibly corresponds to TRBD1 (6 bases). Germline V lookup: CDR1 SNHLY, CDR2 FYNNEI. There are 14 residues in the CDR3. Trimming removed 11 bases at V and 1 base at J, with 17 bases between. CDR3 protein: CAEGRGGRNYGYTF. The CDR3 nucleotides read TGTGCCGAGGGACGGGGGGGCCGTAACTATGGCTACACCTTC.

The V gene is TRBV28, the J gene TRBJ2-4, with 11 bases matching TRBD1. Trimming at V came to 6 bases and at J to 13 bases, leaving 17 bases not matched to a gene. This CDR3 has 16 residues. CDR1 is MDHEN and CDR2 is SYDVKM in the germline V gene. CDR3 residues: CASRLHGQGALNEQYF. CDR3 in DNA: TGTGCCAGCAGGCTTCACGGACAGGGGGCCTTAAATGAGCAGTACTTC.

This clonotype was picked up a small number of times. The J gene is TRBJ2-1, the V gene TRBV29-1; the D gene could be TRBD1 or TRBD2 (5 bases each). The CDR3 has 14 amino acids. CDR1 and CDR2 (germline): SQVTM, ANQGSEA. Deletions cut 4 bases from V and 0 bases from J, with 10 bases between. The CDR3 reads CSVVGVSSYNEQFF. Written as DNA, the CDR3 is TGCAGCGTTGTGGGGGTAAGCTCCTACAATGAGCAGTTCTTC.